The 30 T cell receptor beta chains below were found in one sample sequenced in a study of cytotoxic CD8 clonotypes in ibrutinib-treated CLL. Data came from immunoSEQ multiplex PCR; TCRdb stores just in-frame clones and leaves some out. The sample consists of about 130,000 clones, less than 90% of them appearing once. The material was PBMCs, obtained after 24 months of ibrutinib treatment. These receptors were collected from a human donor with chronic lymphocytic leukemia.

This clone has a handful of counts. The chain couples TRBV7-2 to TRBJ1-1; D not certain. In germline, CDR1 is SGHTA, CDR2 FQGNSA. V shed 5 bases and J shed 0 bases, with 4 bases lying between them. CDR3 length: 12 amino acids. The CDR3, as DNA: TGTGCCAGCAGCCCGATGAACACTGAAGCTTTCTTT. It translates to CASSPMNTEAFF. Based on the CDR3 plus reference TRBV7-2 and TRBJ1-1, the full variable domain is GAGVSQSPSNKVTEKGKDVELRCDPISGHTALYWYRQSLGQGLEFLIYFQGNSAPDKSGLPSDRFSAERTGGSVSTLTIQRTQQEDSAVYLCASSPMNTEAFFGQGTRLTVV.

The chain has TRBV5-4 and TRBJ2-7, with unresolved D. Looked up from germline, CDR1 is SGHNT and CDR2 is YYREEE (reference sequence). The CDR3 has 14 amino acids. Trimming shortened V by 5 bases and J by 3 bases, and 15 bases separated the two germline ends. The CDR3 DNA reads TGTGCCAGCAGTAAGGACCCTCGCGGCTACGAGCAGTACTTC. Translating gives CASSKDPRGYEQYF. Full variable domain (remainder filled in from reference TRBV5-4 and TRBJ2-7): ETGVTQSPTHLIKTRGQQVTLRCSSQSGHNTVSWYQQALGQGPQFIFQYYREEENGRGNFPPRFSGLQFPNYSSELNVNALELDDSALYLCASSKDPRGYEQYFGPGTRLTVT.

This clone was detected only a few times. The genes are TRBV7-8 and TRBJ1-5, with no clear D. This CDR3 comprises 13 residues. V dropped 1 base and J dropped 1 base, with 2 bases sitting between them. Germline loops: CDR1 SGHVS, CDR2 FQNEAQ. Here the CDR3 reads CASSLDSNQPQHF. As DNA, the CDR3 is TGTGCCAGCAGCTTAGACAGCAATCAGCCCCAGCATTTT. The variable domain in full, with the rest retrieved from reference TRBV7-8 and TRBJ1-5, is GAGVSQSPRYKVAKRGQDVALRCDPISGHVSLFWYQQALGQGPEFLTYFQNEAQLDKSGLPSDRFFAERPEGSVSTLKIQRTQQEDSAVYLCASSLDSNQPQHFGDGTRLSIL.

This chain connects TRBV7-9 to TRBJ2-3; D uncertain. The germline V and J ends were trimmed by 5 bases and 6 bases, with 12 bases remaining between them. Germline V gene data show CDR1 as SEHNR and CDR2 as FQNEAQ (reference sequence). The CDR3 sequence is 13 residues long. Written as DNA, the CDR3 is TGTGCCAGCAGCGAGGATCTGTCGGATACGCAGTATTTT. Its protein is CASSEDLSDTQYF.

The chain recombines TRBV11-3 with TRBJ2-1; D is possibly TRBD1 or TRBD2 (6 bases each). Trimming removed 5 bases from V and 6 bases from J, with 11 bases in between. Germline loops: CDR1 SGHNT, CDR2 YENEEA. The CDR3 length is 13 residues. The DNA for the CDR3 is TGTGCCAGCAGCCCCGGGGGCCGCAATGAGCAGTTCTTC. Translating it yields CASSPGGRNEQFF.

The gene calls are TRBV14 and TRBJ2-2; D ambiguous. The CDR3 covers 12 residues. Germline V CDR1 and CDR2: SGHDN, FVKESK. The germline V and J ends were trimmed by 1 base and 5 bases, with 2 bases remaining between them. The CDR3 region is CASSQVTGELFF. The CDR3 coding sequence is TGTGCCAGCAGCCAAGTGACCGGGGAGCTGTTTTTT.

This rearrangement joins TRBV19 to TRBJ2-2; D is possibly TRBD2 (5 bases). The CDR3 spans 12 residues. Germline assignment: CDR1 LNHDA and CDR2 SQIVND (reference sequence). V lost 10 bases to trimming and J lost 5 bases, with 11 bases between them. CDR3 loop: CATRGGTGELFF. The DNA for the CDR3 is TGTGCCACGCGCGGAGGTACCGGGGAGCTGTTTTTT.

The chain uses TRBV2 and TRBJ1-2; D unclear. Germline assignment: CDR1 SNHLY and CDR2 FYNNEI. The germline V and J ends were trimmed by 4 bases and 8 bases, with 8 bases remaining between them. The CDR3 runs 11 residues. This chain's CDR3 is CASSVREGYTF. CDR3 DNA: TGTGCCAGCAGTGTTAGGGAAGGCTACACCTTC. The full variable domain, in which reference TRBV2 and TRBJ1-2 provide the parts outside the CDR3, is EPEVTQTPSHQVTQMGQEVILRCVPISNHLYFYWYRQILGQKVEFLVSFYNNEISEKSEIFDDQFSVERPDGSNFTLKIRSTKLEDSAMYFCASSVREGYTFGSGTRLTVV.

The V call is TRBV7-2, the J call TRBJ1-5; D remains unclear. The CDR3 totals 13 residues. Germline V gene lookup returns CDR1 SGHTA and CDR2 FQGNSA. V was pared by 5 bases and J by 4 bases, with 9 bases between. The CDR3 protein is CASSPTANQPQHF. In DNA, the CDR3 is TGTGCCAGCAGCCCGACGGCAAATCAGCCCCAGCATTTT.

The CDR3 spells CASSRGTDLQETQYF. CDR3 bases: TGTGCCAGTAGTAGAGGGACAGACCTCCAAGAGACCCAGTACTTC. The chain carries TRBV19 and TRBJ2-5; 7 nucleotides align to TRBD1. V shed 4 bases, J shed 1 base, and the junction held 6 bases outside the gene matches. Germline V gene lookup returns CDR1 LNHDA and CDR2 SQIVND (reference sequence). The CDR3 runs 15 residues.

The chain couples TRBV9 to TRBJ2-5, with 8 positions matching TRBD2. CDR3 length: 15 residues. J was trimmed by 5 bases and V by 4 bases; bases with no gene match: 10. Germline lookup yields CDR1 SGDLS and CDR2 YYNGEE. The CDR3 DNA reads as TGTGCCAGCAGCCCCGGGACTAGTGAAGTGGAGACCCAGTACTTC. This encodes CASSPGTSEVETQYF.

This clone was detected once. The chain joins TRBV5-1 to TRBJ2-1; D gene uncertain. The CDR3 has 11 residues. V gave up 4 bases and J gave up 7 bases, with 6 bases separating them. Germline loops: CDR1 SGHRS, CDR2 YFSETQ. CDR3 sequence (DNA): TGCGCCAGCAGCAAGAATAATGAGCAGTTCTTC. Its protein is CASSKNNEQFF. The variable domain in full, with the rest retrieved from reference TRBV5-1 and TRBJ2-1, is KAGVTQTPRYLIKTRGQQVTLSCSPISGHRSVSWYQQTPGQGLQFLFEYFSETQRNKGNFPGRFSGRQFSNSRSEMNVSTLELGDSALYLCASSKNNEQFFGPGTRLTVL.

V and J are TRBV30 and TRBJ1-2; perhaps TRBD1 as D (5 bases). The germline CDR1 and CDR2 sequences are GTSNPN and SVGIG (reference sequence). The CDR3 runs 12 residues. The V gene lost 0 bases and the J gene lost 4 bases, with 6 bases spanning the gap. The CDR3 sequence is CAWSVDSYGYTF. DNA for the CDR3: TGTGCCTGGAGTGTAGACAGCTATGGCTACACCTTC.

This chain joins TRBV29-1 and TRBJ2-7; 8 nucleotides agree with TRBD1. Germline CDR1 is SQVTM and CDR2 is ANQGSEA. V trimming: 4 bases; J trimming: 4 bases; junction bases outside the gene matches: 6. The CDR3 consists of 13 residues. The CDR3 bases are TGCAGCGTTGCTGGACAGGGCCAGTACGAGCAGTACTTC. Amino acid sequence: CSVAGQGQYEQYF.

The chain is built from TRBV5-1 and TRBJ2-7; 7 bases line up with TRBD2. The junction had 2 bases not matched to a gene; V was cut back by 2 bases and J by 0 bases. The CDR3 sequence is 14 residues long. Germline V gene data show CDR1 as SGHRS and CDR2 as YFSETQ. CDR3 in DNA: TGCGCCAGCAGCTTCGGGGGGAGCTCCTACGAGCAGTACTTC. Protein: CASSFGGSSYEQYF.

The V gene is TRBV4-3, the J gene TRBJ1-1; weak D call: TRBD1 (5 bases). The CDR3 sequence is 15 residues long. Per germline, CDR1 LGHNA and CDR2 YSLEER. V dropped 1 base and J dropped 8 bases, with 17 bases sitting between them. The CDR3, as DNA: TGCGCCAGCAGCCAAGGGGTACGCCTGGGGGGGGAAGCTTTCTTT. Translation gives CASSQGVRLGGEAFF.

V usage is TRBV5-4 and J usage is TRBJ1-2, with 7 bases lining up with TRBD1. The CDR3 runs 16 residues. Germline V gene lookup returns CDR1 SGHNT and CDR2 YYREEE (reference sequence). Trimming at V came to 1 base and at J to 7 bases, leaving 13 bases not matched to a gene. The CDR3 region has the DNA TGTGCCAGCAGCTTGAGAGGGGGCGCGTTTAACGCTGGCTACACCTTC. It codes for CASSLRGGAFNAGYTF.

The V and J genes are TRBV6-5 and TRBJ1-4; 9 nucleotides match TRBD1. The V and J ends lost 2 bases and 7 bases, in that order; junction bases with no gene match: 5. CDR1 is MNHEY, CDR2 SVGAGI, per germline. This CDR3 contains 15 residues. CDR3 protein: CASSYTDRGSEKLFF. The CDR3 bases are TGTGCCAGCAGTTACACAGACAGGGGGTCTGAAAAACTGTTTTTT.

The rearrangement links TRBV14 to TRBJ2-5; D tentatively reads TRBD1 or TRBD2 (5 bases each). The germline gives CDR1 SGHDN, CDR2 FVKESK. The CDR3 has 16 residues. Trimming took 1 base from V and 5 from J, leaving 17 bases between them. The CDR3 bases are TGTGCCAGCAGCCAAGTTGCCGGGGCGGCGGTGGAGACCCAGTACTTC. Protein: CASSQVAGAAVETQYF. Based on the CDR3 plus reference TRBV14 and TRBJ2-5, the full variable domain is EAGVTQFPSHSVIEKGQTVTLRCDPISGHDNLYWYRRVMGKEIKFLLHFVKESKQDESGMPNNRFLAERTGGTYSTLKVQPAELEDSGVYFCASSQVAGAAVETQYFGPGTRLLVL.

The V gene is TRBV10-3, the J gene TRBJ2-5; 9 nucleotides match TRBD2. Germline-derived CDR1 and CDR2 are ENHRY and SYGVKD. The junction had 10 bases not matched to a gene; V was cut back by 3 bases and J by 2 bases. CDR3 length: 17 residues. CDR3 sequence (DNA): TGTGCCATCAGTGACCCCTTACTAGCGGGTAGACAAGAGACCCAGTACTTC. This encodes CAISDPLLAGRQETQYF.

This clone has just one count. The chain carries TRBV13 and TRBJ2-7; D is ambiguous. The V end lost 4 bases, the J end lost 3 bases, and 13 bases lay between the germline ends. This CDR3 has 14 residues. Germline values: CDR1 PRHDT, CDR2 FYEKMQ (reference sequence). The CDR3 nucleotides are TGTGCCAGCAGCTCACGCGACATATTCTACGAGCAGTACTTC. Amino acid sequence: CASSSRDIFYEQYF.

This clone was seen a single time. V and J are TRBV30 and TRBJ2-3; weak D call: TRBD1 (6 bases). Trimming removed 1 base from V and 2 bases from J, with 16 bases in between. CDR1 and CDR2 from the germline V gene are GTSNPN and SVGIG (reference sequence). CDR3 length equals 16 residues. The CDR3 DNA is TGTGCCTGGAGTGATGGCGCAGGGGCCCTCACAGATACGCAGTATTTT. It is translated as CAWSDGAGALTDTQYF.

This chain joins TRBV9 and TRBJ1-2, with D perhaps TRBD1 (6 bases). V lost 3 bases and J 4 bases, leaving 16 bases between the germline ends. CDR3 length equals 15 residues. Germline CDR1 is SGDLS and CDR2 is YYNGEE. The CDR3 DNA is TGTGCCAGCAGCGCCCCCCAGGGGCTGGGCTATGGCTACACCTTC. It encodes CASSAPQGLGYGYTF. The full variable domain, in which reference TRBV9 and TRBJ1-2 provide the parts outside the CDR3, is DSGVTQTPKHLITATGQRVTLRCSPRSGDLSVYWYQQSLDQGLQFLIQYYNGEERAKGNILERFSAQQFPDLHSELNLSSLELGDSALYFCASSAPQGLGYGYTFGSGTRLTVV.

The rearrangement links TRBV11-2 to TRBJ2-1, with TRBD2 identical over 15 bases. With V trimmed by 5 bases and J by 9 bases, 8 bases remained unmatched. Germline assignment: CDR1 SGHAT and CDR2 FQNNGV. CDR3 length: 16 amino acids. The CDR3 DNA reads TGTGCCAGCAGCGACGGACTAGCGGGGGGGCAGGTTGAGCAGTTCTTC. Translation: CASSDGLAGGQVEQFF.

This clone has only one observation. J is TRBJ2-2 and V is TRBV2; D is possibly TRBD2 (6 bases). V lost 8 bases and J 7 bases, leaving 20 bases between the germline ends. CDR1 SNHLY and CDR2 FYNNEI come from the germline V gene. The CDR3 runs to 15 residues. CDR3 sequence (DNA): TGTGCCAGCTTAAACCCGGGGGAATCGATCGGGGAGCTGTTTTTT. It codes for CASLNPGESIGELFF.

On this clone: The junction departs from the called germline gene at one end, perhaps through a read error. This chain connects TRBV5-1 to TRBJ1-5; 8 bases fit TRBD1. This CDR3 comprises 15 residues. Germline CDR1 is SGHRS and CDR2 is YFSETQ. The CDR3 sequence: CASRLDRAGNQPQHF. The CDR3 DNA is TGCGCCAGCAGATTGGACAGGGCGGGGAATCAGCCCCAGCATTTT.

The V and J genes are TRBV27 and TRBJ1-1, with D maybe TRBD1 (5 bases). This CDR3 spans 14 amino acids. CDR1 and CDR2 (germline): MNHEY, SMNVEV (reference sequence). With 3 bases removed from V and 0 bases from J, the gap between germline ends came to 8 bases. CDR3 region: CASSLNRMNTEAFF. The CDR3 DNA reads as TGTGCCAGCAGTTTGAACAGGATGAACACTGAAGCTTTCTTT.

V usage is TRBV19 and J usage is TRBJ2-2; 7 bases are a match to TRBD1. V gave up 3 bases and J gave up 8 bases; unmatched junction bases: 15. CDR3 size: 17 residues. Germline loops: CDR1 LNHDA, CDR2 SQIVND (reference sequence). The CDR3 is CASSIDRANSIVGELFF. DNA for the CDR3: TGTGCCAGTAGTATCGACAGGGCTAATAGTATAGTTGGGGAGCTGTTTTTT.

The rearrangement joins TRBV10-3 to TRBJ1-6; TRBD1 agrees at 12 bases. The CDR3 sequence is 14 residues long. Losses at the gene ends were 6 bases for V and 10 bases for J; bases not matched to a gene: 4. Germline V gives CDR1 ENHRY, CDR2 SYGVKD. The CDR3 DNA is TGTGCCATCAGCCCCGGGACAGGGGGCTCACCCCTCCACTTT. This translates into CAISPGTGGSPLHF.

The chain has TRBV10-1 and TRBJ1-6; the D is unclear. The V end lost 3 bases, the J end lost 8 bases, and 8 bases lay between the germline ends. CDR1 and CDR2 from the germline V gene are WNHNN and SYGVQD (reference sequence). The CDR3 totals 13 residues. This CDR3 reads CASSETADSPLHF. The CDR3 nucleotides read TGCGCCAGCAGTGAAACAGCGGATTCACCCCTCCACTTT.